This T cell receptor (beta chain) was retrieved from a study of molecular identifiers for immune sequencing clone quantification. General observations from the study: Clones above 20 RNA copies contained over 98% of effector molecules but under 1% of naive ones.

This clonotype was seen repeatedly, ten times or more. Its target is not known. In TCRdb, the PCR reads were re-called with MiXCR into one record per CDR3 protein. In the table there are roughly 320,000 distinct CDR3 sequences, about a quarter of which are singletons. The CDR3 is 13 residues long. Trimming left V 0 bases short and J 7 bases short, with 9 bases between. Germline V gives CDR1 LGHNA, CDR2 YSLEER. This receptor was taken from a human donor in good health. Some libraries in this study had Jurkat cell RNA spiked in. The sequenced sample consisted of naive CD8+ T cells from blood, with Jurkat cell RNA spiked in. Stated subset: FACS-sorted CD8+CD4-CCR7+CD45RA+ naive T cells. This chain connects TRBV4-3 to TRBJ1-1; no firm D call. CDR3 sequence reads: CASSQDIGLEAFF. CDR3 DNA: TGCGCCAGCAGCCAAGATATAGGGCTTGAAGCTTTCTTT.